One sample yielded the 5 T cell receptor beta chains listed below, sequenced in a study of blood T cell repertoires in COVID-19. The repertoire was sequenced with immunoSEQ multiplex PCR; TCRdb's copy has only in-frame clones and lacks some. The sample includes about 270,000 clones, approximately 90% seen only once; the top ten take 2.4%. The sample comprised PBMCs or T cells enriched from blood (not recorded which). The receptors shown here come from a woman between 18 and 29 years old who had recovered from COVID-19.

This chain links TRBV4-2 with TRBJ2-6; D call uncertain. CDR1 is LGHNA and CDR2 is YNFKEQ in the germline V gene. The CDR3 loop spans 15 amino acids. Deletions cut 0 bases from V and 4 bases from J, with 7 bases between. In DNA, the CDR3 is TGTGCCAGCAGCCAAGAGAACTTGGGGGCCAACGTCCTGACTTTC. It encodes CASSQENLGANVLTF.

The V call is TRBV7-9, the J call TRBJ1-2; D is unresolved. V lost 4 bases, J lost 5 bases, and 14 bases lay in between. The CDR3 length is 14 residues. Germline V gene lookup returns CDR1 SEHNR and CDR2 FQNEAQ (reference sequence). CDR3 nucleotides: TGTGCCAGCAGCTCAGAAGACGGGTATTATGGCTACACCTTC. Its translation is CASSSEDGYYGYTF.

This chain connects TRBV7-2 to TRBJ2-2; 7 nucleotides agree with TRBD1. The germline V gene has CDR1 SGHTA and CDR2 FQGNSA. CDR3 length: 14 residues. V lost 3 bases to trimming and J lost 6 bases; unmatched junction nucleotides: 4. The CDR3 region has the DNA TGTGCCAGCAGCTTGACAGGGCCGTCCGGGGAGCTGTTTTTT. Protein product: CASSLTGPSGELFF.

J is TRBJ2-2 and V is TRBV14; tentatively, D is TRBD2 (6 bases). V lost 1 base and J lost 7, with 10 bases in between. Germline CDR1 SGHDN, CDR2 FVKESK. The CDR3 spans 14 residues. The CDR3 nucleotides are TGTGCCAGCAGCCAAGCCGGAGGGATCGGGGAGCTGTTTTTT. As protein: CASSQAGGIGELFF.

The rearrangement joins TRBV7-2 to TRBJ2-5; possibly TRBD2 for D (6 bases). This CDR3 spans 13 amino acids. Trimming shortened V by 8 bases and J by 2 bases, and 12 bases separated the two germline ends. Germline-derived CDR1 and CDR2 are SGHTA and FQGNSA. The CDR3 nucleotides are TGTGCCAGCCGAGCGGGCGGACAAGAGACCCAGTACTTC. Amino acid sequence: CASRAGGQETQYF.